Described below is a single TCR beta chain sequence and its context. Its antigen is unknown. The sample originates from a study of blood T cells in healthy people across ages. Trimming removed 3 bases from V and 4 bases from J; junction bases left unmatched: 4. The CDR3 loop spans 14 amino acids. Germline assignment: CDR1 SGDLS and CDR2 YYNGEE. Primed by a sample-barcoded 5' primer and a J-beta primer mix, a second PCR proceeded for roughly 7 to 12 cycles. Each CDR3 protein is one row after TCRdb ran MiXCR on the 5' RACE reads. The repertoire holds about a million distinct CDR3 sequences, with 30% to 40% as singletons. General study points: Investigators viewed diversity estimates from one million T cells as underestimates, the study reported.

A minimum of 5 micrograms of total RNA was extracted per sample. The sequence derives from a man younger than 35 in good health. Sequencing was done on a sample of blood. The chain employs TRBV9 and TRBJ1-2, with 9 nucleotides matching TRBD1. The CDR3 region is CASSGGQGGYGYTF. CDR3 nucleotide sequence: TGTGCCAGCAGCGGGGGACAGGGAGGCTATGGCTACACCTTC.